These 22 T cell receptor beta chains came from one sample sequenced in a study of blood T cell repertoires in COVID-19. Using immunoSEQ multiplex PCR, the repertoire was profiled, and TCRdb retains in-frame clones only, with some absent. Of about 300,000 clones listed, around nine tenths are singletons. The sequenced material came from peripheral blood. These receptor sequences come from a woman in her 30s with COVID-19, enrolled during active disease.

The gene calls are TRBV6-6 and TRBJ1-5, with a weak D call TRBD1 (6 bases). Germline CDR1 reads MNHNY; CDR2 reads SVGAGI (reference sequence). Trimming shortened V by 6 bases and J by 7 bases, and 10 bases separated the two germline ends. This CDR3 comprises 12 residues. In DNA form, the CDR3 reads TGTGCCAGCAGCCAGGACAGCCAGCCCCAGCATTTT. Protein: CASSQDSQPQHF.

J is TRBJ2-2 and V is TRBV7-8, with 9 bases aligning to TRBD2. V shed 5 bases and J 4 bases; nucleotides not matched to a gene: 11. The V gene's germline CDR1 is SGHVS and CDR2 FQNEAQ. This CDR3 is built from 17 residues. The CDR3 loop reads CASSLPGGGAPTGELFF. CDR3 in DNA: TGTGCCAGCAGCCTTCCTGGCGGGGGGGCTCCCACCGGGGAGCTGTTTTTT.

This clone was detected only once. V gene TRBV7-2 combines with J gene TRBJ2-3; D gene unclear. Germline-derived CDR1 and CDR2 are SGHTA and FQGNSA. CDR3 size: 14 residues. Trimming removed 1 base at V and 2 bases at J, with 7 bases between. The CDR3 is CASSLVAYTDTQYF. The CDR3 nucleotides are TGTGCCAGCAGCTTAGTCGCCTACACAGATACGCAGTATTTT.

The gene calls are TRBV5-8 and TRBJ2-7; D is possibly TRBD1 (6 bases). The CDR3 sequence is 13 residues long. V was trimmed by 6 bases and J by 6 bases, leaving 16 bases between them. Germline V gene lookup returns CDR1 SGHTS and CDR2 YDEGEE. CDR3: CASNKGELGEQYV. The CDR3 DNA reads TGTGCCAGCAACAAGGGGGAACTGGGCGAGCAGTACGTC.

The chain carries TRBV4-2 and TRBJ2-1, with D possibly TRBD2 on 6 matching bases. Germline V lookup: CDR1 LGHNA, CDR2 YNFKEQ. The CDR3 sequence is 17 residues long. V lost 4 bases and J 9 bases, leaving 25 bases between the germline ends. CDR3 region: CASSPAELGLGSGEQFF. The CDR3 nucleotides are TGTGCCAGCAGCCCCGCGGAATTGGGACTGGGGAGCGGTGAGCAGTTCTTC.

This clone was seen just once. The chain uses TRBV2 and TRBJ1-6; D is unclear. Germline-derived CDR1 and CDR2 are SNHLY and FYNNEI. This CDR3 comprises 14 residues. Trimming cost V 4 bases and J 5 bases, with 9 bases left between them. The CDR3 is CASSGKQNNSPLHF. DNA of the CDR3: TGTGCCAGCAGTGGGAAACAGAATAATTCACCCCTCCACTTT.

The CDR3 loop reads CAGGEGPNTEAFF. CDR3 bases: TGTGCCGGAGGGGAGGGGCCGAACACTGAAGCTTTCTTT. The rearrangement joins TRBV30 to TRBJ1-1, with D possibly matching TRBD1 (5 bases). V lost 8 bases to trimming and J lost 1 base, with 14 bases between them. This CDR3 contains 13 residues. Per the germline V gene, CDR1 is GTSNPN and CDR2 is SVGIG (reference sequence).

CDR3 residues: CASGGGTQDQPNGYTF. Written as DNA, the CDR3 is TGCGCCAGCGGGGGGGGGACGCAAGACCAACCTAATGGCTACACCTTC. The rearrangement joins TRBV10-1 to TRBJ1-2; possibly TRBD1 for D (5 bases). This CDR3 region has 16 residues. V was clipped by 8 bases and J by 6 bases, with 25 bases between them. CDR1 is WNHNN, CDR2 SYGVQD, per germline (reference sequence).

CDR3 DNA: TGTGCCAGCAGCCAAGATGGGTGGAGCGGGGGGCCGGAGACCCAGTACTTC. Protein: CASSQDGWSGGPETQYF. This sequence joins TRBV3-1 (or the pseudogene TRBV3-2) and TRBJ2-5; 9 bases match TRBD2. J was trimmed by 5 bases and V by 0 bases; bases with no gene match: 10. This CDR3 region has 17 residues. Germline CDR1 is LGHDT and CDR2 is YNNKEL (reference sequence).

A single count supports this clone. CDR3: CASSLGGGNTIYF. CDR3 sequence (DNA): TGTGCCAGCAGCTTAGGCGGGGGAAACACCATATATTTT. The V gene is TRBV7-9, the J gene TRBJ1-3; D is undetermined. V was cut by 1 base and J by 4 bases, with 5 bases left in between. This CDR3 is built from 13 residues. The germline CDR1 and CDR2 sequences are SEHNR and FQNEAQ (reference sequence).

The chain is built from TRBV11-2 and TRBJ2-7; maybe TRBD1 (5 bases). Germline V gene sequence: CDR1 SGHAT, CDR2 FQNNGV. The CDR3 is made up of 14 amino acids. V was trimmed by 3 bases and J by 2 bases, leaving 11 bases between them. The DNA for the CDR3 is TGTGCCAGCAGCTTCTCCGGACATCCCTACGAGCAGTACGTC. Its translation: CASSFSGHPYEQYV.

The gene calls are TRBV27 and TRBJ2-3; 8 positions agree with TRBD2. The CDR3 is made up of 16 amino acids. Germline CDR1 and CDR2: MNHEY and SMNVEV (reference sequence). The V segment lost 5 bases and the J segment 0 bases; nucleotides outside the gene matches: 7. The CDR3 loop reads CASSLGGGPSTDTQYF. In DNA form, the CDR3 reads TGTGCCAGCAGTCTGGGCGGGGGGCCGAGCACAGATACGCAGTATTTT.

The V call is TRBV12-5, the J call TRBJ2-7; 10 bases are a match to TRBD2. The CDR3 has 15 amino acids. Trimming cost V 6 bases and J 7 bases; bases outside gene matches: 12. Germline V gene lookup returns CDR1 LGHNT and CDR2 FRNRAP. CDR3 residues: CASGRLSGGANEQYF. CDR3 bases: TGTGCTAGTGGCCGACTAAGCGGGGGGGCGAATGAGCAGTACTTC.

This clone was counted a single time. V is TRBV25-1 and J is TRBJ2-3; 10 bases line up with TRBD2. This CDR3 is 15 amino acids long. The V gene's germline CDR1 is MGHDK and CDR2 SYGVNS. Trimming cost V 1 base and J 4 bases; bases outside gene matches: 2. Written as DNA, the CDR3 is TGTGCCAGCAGTGAATCTCTAGCGGGGGCAGATACGCAGTATTTT. Protein sequence: CASSESLAGADTQYF.

In DNA, the CDR3 is TGTGCCAGCAGCCAATCCTCTCAGGCCTATGAGATGGGCTACACCTTC. Its translation is CASSQSSQAYEMGYTF. The rearrangement links TRBV4-2 to TRBJ1-2; D remains ambiguous. The CDR3 extends over 16 amino acids. Trimming took off 2 bases at V and 8 bases at J, with 21 bases between the two ends. Germline-derived CDR1 and CDR2 are LGHNA and YNFKEQ.

This rearrangement joins TRBV7-2 to TRBJ2-7; a weak D match, TRBD1 (6 bases). The CDR3 runs to 15 residues. Trimming shortened V by 5 bases and J by 7 bases, and 21 bases separated the two germline ends. Germline V CDR1 and CDR2: SGHTA, FQGNSA. The CDR3 region has the DNA TGTGCCAGCAGCCCCTTAAAGGGGGTCGGTGGAGAGCAGTACTTC. Its translation: CASSPLKGVGGEQYF.

The V gene is TRBV6-1, the J gene TRBJ2-4, with TRBD2 matching 7 bases. CDR1 MNHNS and CDR2 SASEGT come from the germline V gene. V was pared by 4 bases and J by 2 bases, with 11 bases of the junction left unmatched. The CDR3 has 17 residues. The CDR3 loop is CASSGGGGVVTKNIQYF. The CDR3 DNA sequence: TGTGCCAGCAGTGGGGGGGGAGGGGTTGTGACCAAAAACATTCAGTACTTC.

V and J are TRBV9 and TRBJ1-2, with 7 bases identical to TRBD1. Germline V CDR1 and CDR2: SGDLS, YYNGEE. This CDR3 comprises 14 residues. V was pared by 0 bases and J by 7 bases, with 6 bases of the junction left unmatched. The CDR3 protein is CASSVGGQASGYTF. DNA for the CDR3: TGTGCCAGCAGCGTAGGCGGACAGGCAAGTGGCTACACCTTC.

The rearrangement uses TRBV19 and TRBJ1-3; D uncertain. The V end was cut by 11 bases, the J end by 0 bases, with 5 bases between. The CDR3 spans 11 residues. Germline CDR1 is LNHDA and CDR2 is SQIVND (reference sequence). CDR3 nucleotides: TGTGCCTCCTACTCTGGAAACACCATATATTTT. This encodes CASYSGNTIYF.

The CDR3 DNA is TGTGCCAGCACCTTCGTTAGCTCCTACGAGCAGTACTTC. Its translation is CASTFVSSYEQYF. The chain links TRBV7-2 to TRBJ2-7, with no clear D. V was pared by 7 bases and J by 0 bases, with 10 bases between. The CDR3 extends over 13 amino acids. Germline assignment: CDR1 SGHTA and CDR2 FQGNSA.

CDR3 sequence (DNA): TGTGCCTGGAGTGTAGCGGGCAAGAACCAGCCCCAGCATTTT. This codes for CAWSVAGKNQPQHF. The chain combines TRBV30 with TRBJ1-5; D remains ambiguous. The CDR3 extends over 14 amino acids. Looked up from germline, CDR1 is GTSNPN and CDR2 is SVGIG (reference sequence). Deletions cut 0 bases from V and 7 bases from J, with 13 bases between.

V usage is TRBV6-5 and J usage is TRBJ1-4, with a tentative D call TRBD1 (6 bases). Germline V CDR1 and CDR2: MNHEY, SVGAGI. Trimming took off 2 bases at V and 7 bases at J, with 14 bases between the two ends. CDR3 length equals 15 residues. CDR3: CASSYTPSQGEKLFF. CDR3 in DNA: TGTGCCAGCAGTTACACTCCGTCACAGGGTGAAAAACTGTTTTTT.